The 16 T cell receptor beta chains in this list originate from one sample, sequenced in a study of T cells in Graves' hyperthyroidism and ophthalmopathy. TCR beta CDR3 region amplification was performed from RNA transcripts. HTBI primers were the set used in a first-round RT-PCR of the TCR CDR3. TCRdb used MiXCR to reprocess the multiplex PCR reads, holding one entry per CDR3 protein. The profile shows approximately 300,000 distinct CDR3 sequences, roughly 20% of them singletons. The sequencing sample was made of blood. The receptors derive from a man aged 50 to 59 with Graves' ophthalmopathy.

CDR3 protein: CATSRGKYAGSYNEQFF. The CDR3 nucleotides read TGTGCCACCAGCAGAGGAAAGTACGCGGGGTCCTACAATGAGCAGTTCTTC. This chain links TRBV15 with TRBJ2-1; a weak D match, TRBD2 (6 bases). This CDR3 has 17 amino acids. From germline, CDR1 is LNHNV and CDR2 YYDKDF (reference sequence). V gave up 1 base and J gave up 1 base, with 14 bases separating them.

Many counts were recorded for this clonotype. Written as DNA, the CDR3 is TGCGCCAGCAGCAGAATCGGAGGCAGGGGAACTCAAGAGACCCAGTACTTC. Translation gives CASSRIGGRGTQETQYF. The rearrangement uses TRBV5-1 and TRBJ2-5, with D possibly matching TRBD1 (6 bases). CDR3 length: 17 amino acids. CDR1 SGHRS and CDR2 YFSETQ come from the germline V gene. V lost 4 bases, J lost 2 bases, and 21 bases lay in between.

This clonotype was detected many times. The chain joins TRBV11-2 to TRBJ2-7, with TRBD2 matching over 8 bases. The CDR3 has 17 amino acids. The J segment lost 5 bases and the V segment lost 1 base, leaving 13 bases of the junction unmatched. Germline-derived CDR1 and CDR2 are SGHAT and FQNNGV. For the CDR3, the DNA is TGTGCCAGCAGCTTAGTCCCCAGCGGGAGTGCTAGTAACGAGCAGTACTTC. Translating gives CASSLVPSGSASNEQYF.

This clonotype turned up a few times. The V call is TRBV4-1, the J call TRBJ2-2; the D gene is possibly TRBD1 (5 bases). The ends were cut back, 1 base at V and 5 bases at J, with 11 bases in the middle. This CDR3 comprises 15 residues. Per germline, CDR1 MGHRA and CDR2 YSYEKL. CDR3 bases: TGCGCCAGCAGCCAAGTTTCAGGGCAGACCGGGGAGCTGTTTTTT. Translating it yields CASSQVSGQTGELFF.

This clonotype was seen ten or more times. The chain recombines TRBV6-2 or TRBV6-3 with TRBJ2-1, with TRBD2 identical over 10 bases. CDR1 and CDR2 from the germline V gene are MNHEY and SVGEGT. J was trimmed by 4 bases and V by 5 bases; bases with no gene match: 2. The CDR3 runs 14 residues. CDR3 region: CASSSGRGYNEQFF. The CDR3 DNA is TGTGCCAGCAGTAGCGGGAGGGGTTACAATGAGCAGTTCTTC.

The V and J genes are TRBV29-1 and TRBJ2-2; D remains unclear. V gave up 0 bases and J gave up 4 bases, with 12 bases separating them. The V gene's germline CDR1 is SQVTM and CDR2 ANQGSEA. This CDR3 has 15 amino acids. The CDR3 sequence is CSVEDPLRITGELFF. CDR3 sequence (DNA): TGCAGCGTTGAAGACCCTTTGAGAATCACCGGGGAGCTGTTTTTT.

The chain has TRBV25-1 and TRBJ1-4; tentative D call: TRBD1 (6 bases). Germline V CDR1 and CDR2: MGHDK, SYGVNS. V lost 6 bases and J 5 bases, leaving 16 bases between the germline ends. The CDR3 spans 15 residues. CDR3 sequence reads: CASRPSAGDNEKLFF. CDR3 coding DNA: TGTGCCAGCAGGCCTTCGGCAGGGGACAATGAAAAACTGTTTTTT.

V usage is TRBV20-1 and J usage is TRBJ2-1; TRBD2 aligns across 12 bases. Unmatched junction bases numbered 10, after V lost 6 bases and J lost 4 bases. The CDR3 runs to 16 residues. The germline gives CDR1 DFQATT, CDR2 SNEGSKA (reference sequence). The CDR3 DNA reads as TGCAGTGCCAGGGGCCTAGCGGGAGGGCCGTACAATGAGCAGTTCTTC. This sequence encodes CSARGLAGGPYNEQFF.

This clonotype was detected ten times or more. This sequence joins TRBV5-1 and TRBJ2-4; D not resolved. Germline CDR1 reads SGHRS; CDR2 reads YFSETQ. This CDR3 contains 15 residues. The V gene lost 4 bases and the J gene lost 0 bases, with 11 bases spanning the gap. CDR3 residues: CASSGRALAKNIQYF. The DNA of the CDR3 is TGCGCCAGCAGCGGCAGAGCGTTAGCCAAAAACATTCAGTACTTC.

In the case of this clonotype: A much larger clone lies a single base off, so this may be a read error. The DNA is omitted, as the CDR3 cannot be located on it reliably, and the CDR3 follows TCRdb's listing. The chain couples TRBV12-3 or TRBV12-4 to TRBJ1-5; the D call of TRBD1 is as the table states it, not checked on the DNA. The CDR3 length equals 14 residues, ends included. This CDR3 is CASSFGEGHQPQHF.

J is TRBJ2-1 and V is TRBV6-2 or TRBV6-3; D perhaps matches TRBD2 (6 bases). V shed 5 bases and J shed 6 bases, with 17 bases lying between them. The CDR3 is 15 amino acids. The germline gives CDR1 MNHEY, CDR2 SVGEGT. The CDR3 coding sequence is TGTGCCAGCAGTGGGGACCTCGCCGGGGGCAATGAGCAGTTCTTC. Translation gives CASSGDLAGGNEQFF.

This clonotype occurred many times. The gene calls are TRBV7-3 and TRBJ2-3, with 8 bases matching TRBD1. The CDR3 loop spans 16 amino acids. CDR1 is SGHTA and CDR2 is FQGTGA in the germline V gene. With 4 bases clipped from V and 4 bases from J, the junction kept 10 bases outside the gene matches. CDR3 region: CASSSATGTGSDTQYF. CDR3 coding DNA: TGTGCCAGCAGCTCAGCTACCGGGACAGGATCAGATACGCAGTATTTT.

This CDR3 reads CAWRDRGSYNEQFF. The CDR3 bases are TGTGCCTGGAGGGACAGGGGGTCCTACAATGAGCAGTTCTTC. The V and J genes are TRBV30 and TRBJ2-1; the match to TRBD1 covers 10 bases. The CDR3 extends over 14 amino acids. From germline, CDR1 is GTSNPN and CDR2 SVGIG (reference sequence). V lost 3 bases, J lost 1 base, and 0 bases stayed unmatched.

The V and J genes are TRBV29-1 and TRBJ2-1, with TRBD1 matching over 9 bases. This CDR3 region has 15 residues. After removal of 5 bases from V and 4 bases from J, the junction contained 9 bases not matched to a gene. The germline V gene has CDR1 SQVTM and CDR2 ANQGSEA. The CDR3 nucleotides are TGCAGCGTTTATTCCGGGACAGGGTGGTACAATGAGCAGTTCTTC. Its protein is CSVYSGTGWYNEQFF.

This clonotype was counted ten times or more. The chain combines TRBV28 with TRBJ2-7; D might be TRBD1 or TRBD2, each matching 7 bases. The CDR3 is made up of 17 amino acids. Germline CDR1 reads MDHEN; CDR2 reads SYDVKM. V gave up 4 bases and J gave up 9 bases, with 28 bases separating them. As DNA, the CDR3 is TGTGCCAGCAGTTCCAAGTGGGAGGGACAGACCCCAAGGCGGCAGTACTTC. Translation gives CASSSKWEGQTPRRQYF. Together with reference TRBV28 and TRBJ2-7, the CDR3 gives the full variable domain: DVKVTQSSRYLVKRTGEKVFLECVQDMDHENMFWYRQDPGLGLRLIYFSYDVKMKEKGDIPEGYSVSREKKERFSLILESASTNQTSMYLCASSSKWEGQTPRRQYFGPGTRLTVT.

There are many counts of this clonotype. The V and J genes are TRBV5-1 and TRBJ1-1, with D perhaps TRBD1 (6 bases). Trimming took off 0 bases at V and 6 bases at J, with 12 bases between the two ends. The germline V gene has CDR1 SGHRS and CDR2 YFSETQ. The CDR3 is 14 amino acids. The CDR3, as DNA: TGCGCCAGCAGCTTGGGTGTGGCAGGGGCTGAAGCTTTCTTT. Translation gives CASSLGVAGAEAFF.